This is a list of T cell receptor beta chains from one sample in a study of vaccination effects on CD4 cells after COVID-19. No antigen is known for these receptors. Profiled with immunoSEQ multiplex PCR; TCRdb holds only in-frame clones, not every one. The profile covers 65,000 to 80,000 clones, with around 77% appearing a single time and around 2% taken by the ten largest. Specimen: CD4+ T cells from PBMCs cultured without peptide, collected before COVID-19 vaccination. The receptor set was obtained from a human donor who received a COVID-19 vaccine. CDR3s include the opening cysteine and the closing phenylalanine or tryptophan. A D gene is named only where the DNA matches it firmly.

CASTPLAGGDTEAFF	TRBD1	15	TRBV6-5
CSAQSNEKLFF	-	11	TRBV20-1
CASTLAGGDETQYF	TRBD2	14	TRBV6-5
CASSPGQVTNSPLHF	TRBD1	15	TRBV5-1
CASQGGSYNSPLHF	-	14	TRBV30
CASTPRGGSGELFF	-	14	TRBV5-4
CASSEQGRAYNEKLFF	-	16	TRBV6-1
CASSDEGRTDTQYF	-	14	TRBV10-1
CASSRRGGSYNEQFF	TRBD2	15	TRBV14
CASSITGTSGGANTGELFF	TRBD2	19	TRBV5-1
CSVRRSTGELFF	-	12	TRBV29-1
CASSLKGRSSYNSPLHF	-	17	TRBV7-9
CASSFSGVNTGELFF	-	15	TRBV6-5
CATSDPGGSEEKLFF	-	15	TRBV24-1
CASSLDSDTQYF	-	12	TRBV7-2
CASSPAGTKETQYF	-	14	TRBV7-2
CASSWDRVKTQYF	-	13	TRBV6-6
CASSQDGETQYF	-	12	TRBV3-1/TRBV3-2
CASSRYVTEAFF	-	12	TRBV18
CASSQELIQETQYF	-	14	TRBV4-2
CASSYRGFEETQYF	-	14	TRBV6-5
CAISDDGGAFSPLHF	-	15	TRBV10-3
CASSEFQFTEAFF	-	13	TRBV6-1
CASSLAGTGKETQYF	TRBD1	15	TRBV5-1
CASYYRTGVPRAEAFF	TRBD1	16	TRBV5-6
CASSRAHTGELFF	-	13	TRBV7-9
CASSRDDTEAFF	-	12	TRBV6-2/TRBV6-3
CASSLYDRQEGNQPQHF	-	17	TRBV5-6
CASSLVGQGFGELFF	TRBD1	15	TRBV7-2
CATSDLPQHGYTF	-	13	TRBV24-1
CASSQTGNQPQHF	TRBD1	13	TRBV5-8
CASSSTGSTDTQYF	-	14	TRBV7-9